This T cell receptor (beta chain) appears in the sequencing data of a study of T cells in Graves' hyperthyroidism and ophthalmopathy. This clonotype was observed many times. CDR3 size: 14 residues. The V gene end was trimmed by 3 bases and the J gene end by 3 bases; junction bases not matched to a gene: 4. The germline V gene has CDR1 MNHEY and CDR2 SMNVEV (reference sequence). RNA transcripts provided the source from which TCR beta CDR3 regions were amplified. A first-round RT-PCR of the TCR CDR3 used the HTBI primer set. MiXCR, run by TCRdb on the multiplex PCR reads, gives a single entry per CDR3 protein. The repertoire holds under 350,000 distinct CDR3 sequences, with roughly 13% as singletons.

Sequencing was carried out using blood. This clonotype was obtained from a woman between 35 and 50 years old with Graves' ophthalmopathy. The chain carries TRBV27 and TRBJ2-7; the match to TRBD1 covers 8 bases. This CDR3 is CASSLSGQVYEQYF. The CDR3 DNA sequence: TGTGCCAGCAGTTTGTCGGGACAGGTCTACGAGCAGTACTTC.